Listed here is a single TCR beta chain. Antigen: not known. The CDR3 is 16 amino acids. Germline V lookup: CDR1 SGDLS, CDR2 YYNGEE. V dropped 4 bases and J dropped 3; count of bases not matched to a gene: 10. The sample belongs to a study of cytomegalovirus exposure and HLA in healthy donors. Notes on the study in general: Per published reports, the classifier diagnosed cytomegalovirus status with high specificity and sensitivity.

TCRdb keeps only in-frame clones here, not all; method: immunoSEQ multiplex PCR. The data contain some 180,000 clones, about 81% of them seen just once; the ten biggest clones take up less than 1.5%. Sequencing input: PBMCs. V usage is TRBV9 and J usage is TRBJ1-2; 9 bases are a match to TRBD1. The sequence came from a woman in her twenties or thirties in good health and CMV-seronegative. The DNA of the CDR3 is TGTGCCAGCAGCCCATCCGGGAGACAGGGGGACTATGGCTACACCTTC. Encoded protein: CASSPSGRQGDYGYTF.